This is a list of T cell receptor beta chains from one sample in a study of T cells after yellow fever vaccination. A single record per CDR3 protein comes from TCRdb applying MiXCR to the 5' RACE reads. Of 100,000 to 150,000 distinct CDR3 sequences listed, more than 6.5% were seen once; the top ten hold roughly 2.6%. The sequencing used CD4+ T cells sorted from PBMCs, collected 10 to 11 days after the first yellow fever vaccination. The receptors derive from a man younger than 30 who received the YFV17D yellow fever vaccine. The CDR3 runs from the conserved cysteine through the conserved F or W. Fields, in order: V gene, clone size, D gene, CDR3 length, J gene, CDR3 protein, CDR3 DNA. D genes are given only for firm matches. Size tells how often a clone was seen (once, few, many) or the class of an expanded clone, and some rows leave it out.

TRBV5-5	many	TRBD1	16	TRBJ1-4	CASSENSGTGAEKLFF	TGTGCCAGCAGCGAGAACTCCGGGACAGGGGCTGAAAAACTGTTTTTT
TRBV7-9	many	NA	15	TRBJ1-1	CASSLAGGLHTEAFF	TGTGCCAGCAGCTTAGCCGGGGGCTTGCACACTGAAGCTTTCTTT
TRBV9	many	TRBD2	15	TRBJ2-3	CASSVIAGSTDTQYF	TGTGCCAGCAGCGTTATAGCGGGGAGCACAGATACGCAGTATTTT
TRBV7-2	NA	NA	14	TRBJ1-5	CASCLGPEREPQHF	TGTGCCAGCTGCCTCGGACCAGAGCGGGAGCCCCAGCATTTT
TRBV20-1	many	NA	13	TRBJ1-1	CSAPRQLNTEAFF	TGCAGTGCCCCTAGGCAACTAAACACTGAAGCTTTCTTT
TRBV11-2	many	TRBD1	16	TRBJ2-5	CASSLARAGGVETQYF	TGTGCCAGCAGCTTAGCCCGCGCAGGGGGCGTAGAGACCCAGTACTTC
TRBV18	many	NA	14	TRBJ2-5	CASSTPGSQETQYF	TGTGCCAGCTCCACTCCGGGGTCCCAAGAGACCCAGTACTTC
TRBV7-6	many	NA	12	TRBJ2-7	CASSPSRYEQYF	TGTGCCAGCAGTCCGAGCCGCTACGAGCAGTACTTC
TRBV5-1	many	TRBD2	16	TRBJ2-3	CASSLVLAALTDTQYF	TGCGCCAGCAGCTTGGTACTAGCGGCCCTCACAGATACGCAGTATTTT
TRBV5-8	many	NA	14	TRBJ2-1	CASSLERAAHEQFF	TGTGCCAGCAGCTTGGAGAGGGCCGCCCATGAGCAGTTCTTC
TRBV7-2	many	NA	16	TRBJ2-5	CASSLVAAAKQETQYF	TGTGCCAGCAGCCTTGTGGCGGCAGCCAAGCAAGAGACCCAGTACTTC
TRBV5-6	many	NA	16	TRBJ1-6	CASSSDGPTSRSPLHF	TGTGCCAGCAGCTCGGATGGACCCACCAGTCGTTCACCCCTCCACTTT
TRBV20-1	few	NA	16	TRBJ2-1	CSASLVSRGIYNEQFF	TGCAGTGCTAGCCTGGTCTCGCGGGGAATATACAATGAGCAGTTCTTC
TRBV15	many	NA	15	TRBJ1-2	CATSRGPPEDYGYTF	TGTGCCACCAGCAGAGGACCCCCGGAGGACTATGGCTACACCTTC
TRBV12-3/TRBV12-4	NA	NA	13	TRBJ2-3	CASSPQGIGTQYF	TGTGCCAGCAGTCCCCAGGGGATAGGGACGCAGTATTTT